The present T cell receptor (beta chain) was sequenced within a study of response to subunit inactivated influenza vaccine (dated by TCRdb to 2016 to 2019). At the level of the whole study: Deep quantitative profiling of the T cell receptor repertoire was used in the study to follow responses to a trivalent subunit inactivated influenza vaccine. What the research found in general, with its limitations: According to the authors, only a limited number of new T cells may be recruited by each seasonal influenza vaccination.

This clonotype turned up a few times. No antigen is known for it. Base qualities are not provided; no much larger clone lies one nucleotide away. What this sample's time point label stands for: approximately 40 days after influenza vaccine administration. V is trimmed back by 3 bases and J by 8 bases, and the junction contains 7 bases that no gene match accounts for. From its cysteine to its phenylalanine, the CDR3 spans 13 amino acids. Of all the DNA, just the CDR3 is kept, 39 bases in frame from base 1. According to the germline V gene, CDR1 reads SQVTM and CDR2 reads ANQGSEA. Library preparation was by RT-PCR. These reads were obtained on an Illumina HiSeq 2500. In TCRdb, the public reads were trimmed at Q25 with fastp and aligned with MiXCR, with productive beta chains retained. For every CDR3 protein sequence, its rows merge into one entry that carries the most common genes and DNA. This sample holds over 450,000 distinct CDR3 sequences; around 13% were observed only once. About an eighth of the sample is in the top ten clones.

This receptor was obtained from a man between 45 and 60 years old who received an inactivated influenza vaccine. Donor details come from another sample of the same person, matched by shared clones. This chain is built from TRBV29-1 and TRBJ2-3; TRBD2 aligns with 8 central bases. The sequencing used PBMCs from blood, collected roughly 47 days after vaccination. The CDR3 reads CSVDLSSGLTQYF. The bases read TGCAGCGTTGACCTATCTAGCGGGCTTACGCAGTATTTT.